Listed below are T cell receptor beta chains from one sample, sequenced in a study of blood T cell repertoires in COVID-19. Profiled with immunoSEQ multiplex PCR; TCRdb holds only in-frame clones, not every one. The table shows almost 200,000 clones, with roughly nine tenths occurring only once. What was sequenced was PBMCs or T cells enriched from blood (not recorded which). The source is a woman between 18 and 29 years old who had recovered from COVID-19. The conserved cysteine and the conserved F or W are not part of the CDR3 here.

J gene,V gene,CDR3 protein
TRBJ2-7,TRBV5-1,ASSLTPTNSYEQY
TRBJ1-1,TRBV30,AWSLPPGNTEAF
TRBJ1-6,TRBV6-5,ASRSFRTPTSPLH
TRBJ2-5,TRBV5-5,ASSPTGPETQY
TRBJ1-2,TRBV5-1,ASTPGGFYGYT
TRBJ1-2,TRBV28,ASTTPGGNGYGYT
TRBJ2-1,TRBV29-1,NIQGGAYNEQF
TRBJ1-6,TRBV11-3,ASSAEQNSPLH
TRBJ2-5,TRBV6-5,ASTLGGGLQETQY
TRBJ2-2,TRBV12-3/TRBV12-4,ASRLNTGELF
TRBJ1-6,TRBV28,ASSFLAGTGGVYNSPLH
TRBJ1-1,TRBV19,ASSLGQAGTEAF
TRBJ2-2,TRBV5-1,ASSWVTALSAGELF
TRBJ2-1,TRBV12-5,ASGLVPGGHEQF
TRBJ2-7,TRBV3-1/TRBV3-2,ASSLGLAGGVYEQY
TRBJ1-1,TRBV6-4,ASSDSSNTEAF
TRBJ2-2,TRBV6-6,ASSYWTSGGPGELF
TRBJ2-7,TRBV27,ASIWREY
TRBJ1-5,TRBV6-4,ASSFKDSVPCINQPQH
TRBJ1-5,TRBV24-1,ATSDGHPNQPQH
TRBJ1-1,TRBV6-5,ASLGTENTEAF
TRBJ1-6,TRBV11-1,ASSLGQGQEPLH
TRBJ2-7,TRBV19,ASSIGTGAVHEQY
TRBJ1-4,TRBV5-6,ASSRIPTTTNEKLF
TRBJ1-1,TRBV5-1,ASSLDSHAAGAEAF
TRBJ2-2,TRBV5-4,ASSLFGTGNTGELF
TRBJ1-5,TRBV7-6,ASSLGGGGNQPQH
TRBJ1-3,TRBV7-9,ASSPGASSGNTIY
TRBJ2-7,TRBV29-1,SVVGSSVFYEQY
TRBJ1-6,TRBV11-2,ASSYNDRENSPLH
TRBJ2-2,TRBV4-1,ASSQGLAGATGELF
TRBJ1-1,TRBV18,ASSLQGNTEAF